A single sample is the source of the 10 T cell receptor beta chains below, sequenced in a study of CXCR3-negative and CXCR3-positive naive CD8 T cells. Study findings and constraints: CXCR3-negative naive cells had less hydrophobic TRB CDR3s than did CXCR3-positive naive cells.

With UMI labels, 5' RACE was used to prepare the TRB cDNA libraries. TCRdb reprocessed the 5' RACE reads, with one entry per CDR3 protein and no DNA. Its listing shows under 110,000 distinct CDR3 sequences. Antigens for these TCRs are unknown. The sample taken for sequencing was naive CXCR3+ CD8+ T cells from blood. Subset reported: CD45RO-CCR7+CD27+CD95- naive CD8+ T cells expressing CXCR3 (TNR3+). The receptor source for this set is a human donor in good health. Some clones in this sample may be carry-over from other donors' samples.

The chain couples TRBV12-3 or TRBV12-4 to TRBJ1-2. The CDR3 is 14 residues long. CDR3 sequence reads: CASSLRAAVRGYTF.

The V gene is TRBV28, the J gene TRBJ2-7; without DNA, the TCRdb call of TRBD2 cannot be checked. Germline CDR1 is MDHEN and CDR2 is SYDVKM. The CDR3 runs to 13 residues. CDR3 protein: CASTPREWDEQYF.

The chain employs TRBV20-1 and TRBJ1-1; TCRdb outputs TRBD1, but without DNA this stays unchecked. This CDR3 is 14 amino acids long. Germline-derived CDR1 and CDR2 are DFQATT and SNEGSKA (reference sequence). The CDR3 protein is CSATGIGVNTEAFF.

This rearrangement joins TRBV5-5 to TRBJ1-1; the D gene TCRdb calls, TRBD1, cannot be checked with no DNA. CDR1 and CDR2 from the germline V gene are SGHKS and YYEKEE (reference sequence). The length of the CDR3 is 15 residues. This CDR3 reads CASSPGGGLNTEAFF. The full variable domain, with the rest looked up from reference TRBV5-5 and TRBJ1-1, is DAGVTQSPTHLIKTRGQQVTLRCSPISGHKSVSWYQQVLGQGPQFIFQYYEKEERGRGNFPDRFSARQFPNYSSELNVNALLLGDSALYLCASSPGGGLNTEAFFGQGTRLTVV.

The chain employs TRBV4-3 and TRBJ1-1; TCRdb's D call, TRBD1, is unchecked because there is no DNA. This CDR3 has 16 residues. Looked up from germline, CDR1 is LGHNA and CDR2 is YSLEER. Here the CDR3 reads CASSQVPRGVNTEAFF.

The chain links TRBV24-1 to TRBJ2-1; TCRdb selects TRBD2, and the lack of DNA leaves this call unchecked. The CDR3 contains 15 residues. From germline, CDR1 is KGHDR and CDR2 SFDVKD. The CDR3 sequence is CATSDSEGRTDEQFF.

The genes are TRBV7-2 and TRBJ2-5; as DNA is missing, the TRBD1 call by TCRdb cannot be tested. Germline V gives CDR1 SGHTA, CDR2 FQGNSA. This CDR3 is 14 amino acids long. CDR3 residues: CASSHRVWQETQYF. Full variable domain (rest looked up from reference TRBV7-2 and TRBJ2-5): GAGVSQSPSNKVTEKGKDVELRCDPISGHTALYWYRQSLGQGLEFLIYFQGNSAPDKSGLPSDRFSAERTGGSVSTLTIQRTQQEDSAVYLCASSHRVWQETQYFGPGTRLLVL.

This rearrangement joins TRBV11-2 to TRBJ2-2. This CDR3 region has 13 residues. Germline V gene sequence: CDR1 SGHAT, CDR2 FQNNGV. Here the CDR3 reads CASSLVYTGELFF.

This sequence joins TRBV7-9 and TRBJ2-5. The CDR3 totals 14 residues. Germline V gives CDR1 SEHNR, CDR2 FQNEAQ (reference sequence). The CDR3 sequence: CASSREELLETQYF.

V is TRBV7-9 and J is TRBJ2-1; as DNA is missing, the TRBD2 call by TCRdb cannot be tested. The CDR3 loop spans 12 amino acids. Looked up from germline, CDR1 is SEHNR and CDR2 is FQNEAQ (reference sequence). The CDR3: CASSPGLVEQFF. The full variable domain, rest sourced from reference TRBV7-9 and TRBJ2-1, is DTGVSQNPRHKITKRGQNVTFRCDPISEHNRLYWYRQTLGQGPEFLTYFQNEAQLEKSRLLSDRFSAERPKGSFSTLEIQRTEQGDSAMYLCASSPGLVEQFFGPGTRLTVL.